One sample yielded the 22 T cell receptor beta chains listed below, sequenced in a study of monozygotic twins with inflammatory bowel disease. TCRdb reprocessed the 5' RACE reads and reports one entry per CDR3 protein, with no DNA. There are approximately 200,000 distinct CDR3 sequences in the sample, with roughly 1.5% held by the top ten. Material: blood. The receptors originated from a human donor with ulcerative colitis or Crohn's disease, or a healthy co-twin of an affected twin (not recorded which).

This rearrangement joins TRBV18 to TRBJ2-1; TCRdb picks TRBD1, but there is no DNA to check that call. The CDR3 has 15 amino acids. The germline V gene has CDR1 KGHSH and CDR2 LQKENI. This chain's CDR3 is CASSPQGQGFGEQFF.

This chain uses TRBV14 with TRBJ1-2; the TRBD1 assignment by TCRdb is unverifiable without DNA. Germline CDR1 SGHDN, CDR2 FVKESK. The CDR3 covers 13 residues. CDR3 in amino acids: CASSQEKRDGYTF. The entire variable domain, with the rest obtained from reference TRBV14 and TRBJ1-2, is as follows: EAGVTQFPSHSVIEKGQTVTLRCDPISGHDNLYWYRRVMGKEIKFLLHFVKESKQDESGMPNNRFLAERTGGTYSTLKVQPAELEDSGVYFCASSQEKRDGYTFGSGTRLTVV.

The J gene is TRBJ1-1, the V gene TRBV7-3. This CDR3 spans 13 amino acids. CDR1 is SGHTA, CDR2 FQGTGA, per germline. CDR3: CASSSNHGLEAFF.

V is TRBV9 and J is TRBJ1-2; TCRdb picks TRBD1, but there is no DNA to check that call. The V gene's germline CDR1 is SGDLS and CDR2 YYNGEE. The CDR3 has 17 amino acids. The CDR3 loop reads CASSVSTDRGRYYGYTF. The entire variable domain, with the rest obtained from reference TRBV9 and TRBJ1-2, is as follows: DSGVTQTPKHLITATGQRVTLRCSPRSGDLSVYWYQQSLDQGLQFLIQYYNGEERAKGNILERFSAQQFPDLHSELNLSSLELGDSALYFCASSVSTDRGRYYGYTFGSGTRLTVV.

This chain joins TRBV11-2 and TRBJ1-3. Per germline, CDR1 SGHAT and CDR2 FQNNGV. The CDR3 is made up of 17 amino acids. CDR3 residues: CASSLKPFLSSGNTIYF.

V is TRBV3-1 and J is TRBJ2-7; the TCRdb call, TRBD1, lacks DNA for checking. The CDR3 is made up of 14 amino acids. Germline CDR1 and CDR2: LGHDT and YNNKEL (reference sequence). The CDR3 is CASEDGTGAGEQYF.

The chain's CDR3 is CASRNSGTDNEKLFF. This chain links TRBV3-1 with TRBJ1-4; TCRdb picks TRBD1, but there is no DNA to check that call. Germline V CDR1 and CDR2: LGHDT, YNNKEL (reference sequence). This CDR3 is 15 amino acids long. The entire variable domain, with the rest obtained from reference TRBV3-1 and TRBJ1-4, is as follows: DTAVSQTPKYLVTQMGNDKSIKCEQNLGHDTMYWYKQDSKKFLKIMFSYNNKELIINETVPNRFSPKSPDKAHLNLHINSLELGDSAVYFCASRNSGTDNEKLFFGSGTQLSVL.

The genes are TRBV12-3 or TRBV12-4 and TRBJ1-6; TCRdb selects TRBD1, and the lack of DNA leaves this call unchecked. The CDR3 spans 14 residues. CDR3 protein: CASSQTGSNSPLHF.

This CDR3 reads CASSEGFLQGFNEKLFF. The chain couples TRBV12-3 or TRBV12-4 to TRBJ1-4; TCRdb indicates TRBD1, and absent DNA this call remains unverified. CDR3 length: 17 residues.

CDR3 sequence reads: CASSPYPLGAPRTEAFF. The chain links TRBV18 to TRBJ1-1; TCRdb indicates TRBD1, and absent DNA this call remains unverified. CDR1 is KGHSH and CDR2 is LQKENI in the germline V gene. CDR3 length equals 17 residues.

The chain joins TRBV18 to TRBJ2-6; TCRdb outputs TRBD1, but without DNA this stays unchecked. The CDR3 is 18 amino acids. Germline loops: CDR1 KGHSH, CDR2 LQKENI. CDR3 sequence reads: CASSPTRDRFAGANVLTF.

V is TRBV6-1 and J is TRBJ1-5. The germline CDR1 and CDR2 sequences are MNHNS and SASEGT. The CDR3 is 12 amino acids. CDR3 protein: CASSDLNQPQHF.

The rearrangement uses TRBV28 and TRBJ1-2; the TCRdb call, TRBD1, lacks DNA for checking. The CDR3 is made up of 15 amino acids. The germline V gene has CDR1 MDHEN and CDR2 SYDVKM. The CDR3 sequence: CASSTSTGFGYGYTF.

V is TRBV5-1 and J is TRBJ1-4; as DNA is missing, the TRBD1 call by TCRdb cannot be tested. CDR3 length: 17 amino acids. Germline values: CDR1 SGHRS, CDR2 YFSETQ. The CDR3 loop is CASSLAGTAGAEEKLFF.

The chain couples TRBV6-6 to TRBJ1-2; no DNA is available, so the TRBD1 call from TCRdb remains unchecked. Germline values: CDR1 MNHNY, CDR2 SVGAGI (reference sequence). The CDR3 consists of 13 residues. CDR3 amino acids: CASKGGGYYGYTF.

This chain links TRBV9 with TRBJ1-2. Germline V gene sequence: CDR1 SGDLS, CDR2 YYNGEE. This CDR3 spans 13 amino acids. CDR3 region: CASSPSESYGYTF.

This chain links TRBV20-1 with TRBJ2-3; checking the TCRdb D call of TRBD1 is not possible without DNA. Germline CDR1 is DFQATT and CDR2 is SNEGSKA (reference sequence). The CDR3 runs 18 residues. The CDR3 sequence is CSARDGGTGYLGSDTQYF.

The chain combines TRBV12-3 or TRBV12-4 with TRBJ1-2; the TCRdb D gene call, TRBD1, has no DNA to confirm it. The CDR3 is 14 residues long. The CDR3 loop reads CASRGTGDNYGYTF.

The chain joins TRBV20-1 to TRBJ1-5; TCRdb gives TRBD1 as the D gene, but with no DNA this cannot be confirmed. The CDR3 contains 15 residues. Germline V CDR1 and CDR2: DFQATT, SNEGSKA (reference sequence). CDR3 sequence reads: CSARDREFGNQPQHF.

The V and J genes are TRBV29-1 and TRBJ1-4; there is no DNA to check the TCRdb D call of TRBD1. This CDR3 comprises 11 residues. The germline V gene encodes CDR1 SQVTM and CDR2 ANQGSEA. The CDR3 loop is CSVWDIEKLFF.

This chain joins TRBV7-2 and TRBJ2-1; TCRdb designates TRBD2, a call that cannot be tested without DNA. Germline V gene sequence: CDR1 SGHTA, CDR2 FQGNSA. The CDR3 has 15 amino acids. CDR3 loop: CASSSTRLGGQEQFF. Drawing the rest from reference TRBV7-2 and TRBJ2-1, the complete variable domain is GAGVSQSPSNKVTEKGKDVELRCDPISGHTALYWYRQSLGQGLEFLIYFQGNSAPDKSGLPSDRFSAERTGGSVSTLTIQRTQQEDSAVYLCASSSTRLGGQEQFFGPGTRLTVL.

The chain is built from TRBV6-5 and TRBJ2-3; TCRdb lists TRBD2, though no DNA is available to test this call. From germline, CDR1 is MNHEY and CDR2 SVGAGI. The CDR3 sequence is 12 residues long. CDR3 region: CATRDSTDTQYF.